These 12 T cell receptor beta chains originate from one sample sequenced in a study of blood T cell repertoires in COVID-19. Here immunoSEQ multiplex PCR was the method, and the copy in TCRdb shows in-frame clones only, minus some. Of about 58,000 clones listed, about nine tenths are singletons. The sequenced sample consisted of peripheral blood. These receptors were obtained from a woman between 55 and 75 years old with active COVID-19.

The chain links TRBV19 to TRBJ1-4; the D gene is possibly TRBD1 (6 bases). Trimming stripped 6 bases from V and 3 bases from J, with 14 bases between. Germline V gene sequence: CDR1 LNHDA, CDR2 SQIVND (reference sequence). This CDR3 is 15 amino acids long. CDR3 in amino acids: CASSQGGAANEKLFF. CDR3 coding DNA: TGTGCCAGTAGCCAAGGGGGGGCCGCTAATGAAAAACTGTTTTTT.

CDR3 in DNA: TGTGCCAGCAGTGCGAGTCAGGGGGTGAGAAGGTACGAGCAGTACTTC. Encoded protein: CASSASQGVRRYEQYF. The rearrangement uses TRBV2 and TRBJ2-7, with 7 nucleotides matching TRBD1. CDR3 length equals 16 residues. Unmatched junction bases numbered 13, after V lost 4 bases and J lost 4 bases. From germline, CDR1 is SNHLY and CDR2 FYNNEI.

This clone was seen once. DNA for the CDR3: TGTGCCAGCTCAGGGGGGAATAGTTACAATGAGCAGTTCTTC. This codes for CASSGGNSYNEQFF. The chain couples TRBV18 to TRBJ2-1, with D maybe TRBD2 (6 bases). Trimming left V 5 bases short and J 4 bases short, with 12 bases between. This CDR3 contains 14 residues. The germline V gene has CDR1 KGHSH and CDR2 LQKENI.

V gene TRBV9 combines with J gene TRBJ2-3; 14 bases align to TRBD2. The CDR3 is 17 amino acids. V shed 4 bases, J shed 4 bases, and the junction held 8 bases outside the gene matches. The germline gives CDR1 SGDLS, CDR2 YYNGEE. CDR3 amino acids: CASSTGLAGGRSDTQYF. CDR3 DNA: TGTGCCAGCAGCACCGGACTAGCGGGGGGCCGATCAGATACGCAGTATTTT.

The chain uses TRBV27 and TRBJ2-2; D possibly corresponds to TRBD2 (5 bases). The CDR3 contains 16 residues. Germline V gives CDR1 MNHEY, CDR2 SMNVEV (reference sequence). Deletions cut 5 bases from V and 4 bases from J, with 17 bases between. CDR3 sequence: CASSPGLFGVTGELFF. The CDR3 nucleotides are TGTGCCAGCAGTCCCGGACTCTTCGGTGTCACCGGGGAGCTGTTTTTT.

The chain couples TRBV3-1 (or the pseudogene TRBV3-2) to TRBJ1-1; D not resolved. CDR1 is LGHDT and CDR2 is YNNKEL in the germline V gene (reference sequence). Trimming removed 1 base from V and 1 base from J, with 7 bases in between. This CDR3 contains 14 residues. The CDR3 DNA reads as TGTGCCAGCAGCCAAGGTGGAGGGAACACTGAAGCTTTCTTT. Its translation is CASSQGGGNTEAFF.

A note on this clone: An end of the junction differs from the germline gene, which may be a read error. This rearrangement joins TRBV7-7 to TRBJ1-5; D call uncertain. Germline-derived CDR1 and CDR2 are SSHAT and FNYEAQ (reference sequence). The CDR3 is 15 amino acids. CDR3 protein: CASSLRVYSNQPQHF. In DNA form, the CDR3 reads TGTGCTAGCAGCTTACGGGTTTATAGCAATCAGCCCCAGCATTTT.

The gene calls are TRBV5-8 and TRBJ1-4; D is ambiguous. CDR3 length: 18 amino acids. Deletions cut 4 bases from V and 0 bases from J, with 19 bases between. In germline, CDR1 is SGHTS, CDR2 YDEGEE. The CDR3 loop is CASSHGMAMEATNEKLFF. The CDR3 DNA is TGTGCCAGCAGCCATGGGATGGCGATGGAGGCAACTAATGAAAAACTGTTTTTT.

Only a few counts were recorded for this clone. This sequence joins TRBV3-1 (or the pseudogene TRBV3-2) and TRBJ2-7; 7 bases align to TRBD2. Per germline, CDR1 LGHDT and CDR2 YNNKEL (reference sequence). V dropped 4 bases and J dropped 4; count of bases not matched to a gene: 1. This CDR3 spans 12 amino acids. The CDR3 bases are TGTGCCAGCAGCCCCGGGGGGTACGAGCAGTACTTC. Amino acids: CASSPGGYEQYF.

The chain combines TRBV7-3 with TRBJ1-1; no clear D gene. CDR1 is SGHTA and CDR2 is FQGTGA in the germline V gene. Trimming removed 5 bases from V and 3 bases from J, with 16 bases in between. This CDR3 is built from 15 residues. Here the CDR3 DNA reads TGTGCCAGCAGCCTCAAGGGAGGCCGGTACACTGAAGCTTTCTTT. Translating it yields CASSLKGGRYTEAFF.

The J gene is TRBJ2-1, the V gene TRBV27; 9 bases align to TRBD2. Germline CDR1 is MNHEY and CDR2 is SMNVEV (reference sequence). The CDR3 contains 16 residues. The J segment lost 5 bases and the V segment lost 5 bases, leaving 10 bases of the junction unmatched. CDR3: CASSRLGTSIHNEQFF. Here the CDR3 DNA reads TGTGCCAGCAGTCGCCTGGGGACTAGCATTCACAATGAGCAGTTCTTC.

V and J are TRBV2 and TRBJ2-7; 7 bases map to TRBD1. The germline V gene has CDR1 SNHLY and CDR2 FYNNEI. The CDR3 consists of 13 residues. V shed 7 bases and J 5 bases; nucleotides not matched to a gene: 8. CDR3 sequence reads: CASNFRTGNEQYF. The CDR3 DNA sequence: TGTGCCAGCAACTTCAGGACAGGCAACGAGCAGTACTTC.